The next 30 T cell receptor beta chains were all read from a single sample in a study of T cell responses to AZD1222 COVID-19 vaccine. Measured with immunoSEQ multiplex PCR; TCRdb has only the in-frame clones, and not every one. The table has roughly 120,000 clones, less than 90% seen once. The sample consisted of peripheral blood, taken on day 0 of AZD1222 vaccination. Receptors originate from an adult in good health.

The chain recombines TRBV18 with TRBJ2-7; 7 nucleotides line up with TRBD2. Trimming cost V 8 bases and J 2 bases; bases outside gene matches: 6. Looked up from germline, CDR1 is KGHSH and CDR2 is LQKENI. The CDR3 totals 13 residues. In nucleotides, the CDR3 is TGTGCCAGCCGGGACTACCCTACCTACGAGCAGTACTTC. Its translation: CASRDYPTYEQYF.

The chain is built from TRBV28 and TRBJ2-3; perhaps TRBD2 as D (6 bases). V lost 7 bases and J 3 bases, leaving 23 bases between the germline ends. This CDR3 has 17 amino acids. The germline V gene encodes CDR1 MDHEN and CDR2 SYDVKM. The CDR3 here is CASTLGGPYTETDTQYF. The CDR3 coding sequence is TGTGCCAGCACCCTGGGGGGACCCTATACGGAGACAGATACGCAGTATTTT.

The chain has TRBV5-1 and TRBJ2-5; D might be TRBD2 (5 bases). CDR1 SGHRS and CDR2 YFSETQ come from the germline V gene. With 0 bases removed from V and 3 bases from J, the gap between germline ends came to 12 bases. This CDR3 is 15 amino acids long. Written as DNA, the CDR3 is TGCGCCAGCAGCTTGGGATCCGGACTGAAAGAGACCCAGTACTTC. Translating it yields CASSLGSGLKETQYF.

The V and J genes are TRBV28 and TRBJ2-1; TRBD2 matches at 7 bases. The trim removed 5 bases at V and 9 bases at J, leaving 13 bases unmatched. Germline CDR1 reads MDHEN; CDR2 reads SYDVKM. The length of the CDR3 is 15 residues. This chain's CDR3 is CASSLPGLNWGEQFF. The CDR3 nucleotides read TGTGCCAGCAGTCTACCGGGACTAAATTGGGGTGAGCAGTTCTTC.

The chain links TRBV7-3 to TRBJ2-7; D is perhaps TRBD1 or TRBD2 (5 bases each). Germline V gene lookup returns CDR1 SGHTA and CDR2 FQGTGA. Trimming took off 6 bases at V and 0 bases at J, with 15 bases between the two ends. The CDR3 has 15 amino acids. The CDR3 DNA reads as TGTGCCAGCAGTCCTCAGGGTGGGGGCTCCTACGAGCAGTACTTC. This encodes CASSPQGGGSYEQYF.

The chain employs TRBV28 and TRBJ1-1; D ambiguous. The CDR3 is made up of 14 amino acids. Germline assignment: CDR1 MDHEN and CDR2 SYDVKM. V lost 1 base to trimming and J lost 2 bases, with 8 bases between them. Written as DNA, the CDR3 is TGTGCCAGCAGTTTATCCCCTCGAAACACTGAAGCTTTCTTT. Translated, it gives CASSLSPRNTEAFF.

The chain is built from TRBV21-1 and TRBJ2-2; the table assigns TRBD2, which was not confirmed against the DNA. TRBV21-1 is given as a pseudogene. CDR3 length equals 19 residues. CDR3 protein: CASSKQALAGSLRTGELFF. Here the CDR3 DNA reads TGTGCCAGCAGCAAACAGGCGCTAGCGGGCTCCCTGCGGACCGGGGAGCTGTTTTTT.

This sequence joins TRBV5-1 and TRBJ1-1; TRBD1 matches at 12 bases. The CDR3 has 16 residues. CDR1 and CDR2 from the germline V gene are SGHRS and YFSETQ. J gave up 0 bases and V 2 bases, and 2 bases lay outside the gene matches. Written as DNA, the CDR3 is TGCGCCAGCAGCTTTGGGACAGGGGGCCTGAACACTGAAGCTTTCTTT. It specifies CASSFGTGGLNTEAFF.

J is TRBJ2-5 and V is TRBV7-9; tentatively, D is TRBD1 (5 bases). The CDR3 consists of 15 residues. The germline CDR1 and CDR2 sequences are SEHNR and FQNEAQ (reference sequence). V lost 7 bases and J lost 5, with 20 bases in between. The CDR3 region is CASKDDARVAETQYF. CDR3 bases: TGTGCCAGCAAGGACGATGCCAGGGTGGCGGAGACCCAGTACTTC.

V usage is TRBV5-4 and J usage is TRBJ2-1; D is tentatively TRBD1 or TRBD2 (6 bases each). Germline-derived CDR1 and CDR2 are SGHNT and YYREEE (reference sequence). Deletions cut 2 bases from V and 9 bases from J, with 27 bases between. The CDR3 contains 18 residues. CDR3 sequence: CASSFSSSRERGSPEQFF. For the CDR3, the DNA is TGTGCCAGCAGCTTTTCATCGAGTCGGGAGAGGGGGAGCCCTGAGCAGTTCTTC.

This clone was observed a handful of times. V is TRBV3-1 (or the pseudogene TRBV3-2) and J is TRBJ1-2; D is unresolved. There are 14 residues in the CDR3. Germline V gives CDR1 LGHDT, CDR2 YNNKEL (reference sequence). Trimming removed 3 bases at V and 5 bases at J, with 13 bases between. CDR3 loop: CASSQALGWYGYTF. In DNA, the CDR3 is TGTGCCAGCAGCCAGGCCCTAGGCTGGTATGGCTACACCTTC.

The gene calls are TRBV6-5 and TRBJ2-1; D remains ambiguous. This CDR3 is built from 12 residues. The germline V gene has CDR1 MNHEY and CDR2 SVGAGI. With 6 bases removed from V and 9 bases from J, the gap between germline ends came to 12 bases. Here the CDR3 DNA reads TGTGCCAGCAGGGTAGTGCTGGGTGAGCAGTTCTTC. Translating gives CASRVVLGEQFF.

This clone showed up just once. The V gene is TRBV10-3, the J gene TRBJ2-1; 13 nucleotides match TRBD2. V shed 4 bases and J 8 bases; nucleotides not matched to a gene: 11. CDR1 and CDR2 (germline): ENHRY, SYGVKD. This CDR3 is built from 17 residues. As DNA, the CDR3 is TGTGCCATCAGTGCCGGGACTAGCGGGATTAAAGGCGATGAGCAGTTCTTC. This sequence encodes CAISAGTSGIKGDEQFF.

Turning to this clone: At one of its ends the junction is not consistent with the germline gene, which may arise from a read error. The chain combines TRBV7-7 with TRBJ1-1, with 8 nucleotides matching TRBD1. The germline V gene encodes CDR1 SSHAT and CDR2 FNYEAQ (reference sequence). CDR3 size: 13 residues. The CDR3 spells CASSSDRGGEAFF. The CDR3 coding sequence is TGTGCTAGCAGCTCCGACAGGGGCGGTGAAGCTTTCTTT.

The CDR3, as DNA: TGTGCCAGCAGCCCATGGACTAGCGGGAGTGATGAGCAGTTCTTC. Protein: CASSPWTSGSDEQFF. V is TRBV14 and J is TRBJ2-1, with TRBD2 matching over 13 bases. This CDR3 spans 15 amino acids. The junction had 5 bases not matched to a gene; V was cut back by 4 bases and J by 8 bases. Germline CDR1 SGHDN, CDR2 FVKESK. Together with reference TRBV14 and TRBJ2-1, the CDR3 gives the full variable domain: EAGVTQFPSHSVIEKGQTVTLRCDPISGHDNLYWYRRVMGKEIKFLLHFVKESKQDESGMPNNRFLAERTGGTYSTLKVQPAELEDSGVYFCASSPWTSGSDEQFFGPGTRLTVL.

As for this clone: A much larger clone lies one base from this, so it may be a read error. Written as DNA, the CDR3 is TGTGCCAGCAGCCGGGGGAACACTGAAGCTTTCTTT. It codes for CASSRGNTEAFF. The rearrangement links TRBV11-3 to TRBJ1-1; the D is unclear. Germline values: CDR1 SGHNT, CDR2 YENEEA. This CDR3 is built from 12 residues. Deletions cut 5 bases from V and 1 base from J, with 5 bases between.

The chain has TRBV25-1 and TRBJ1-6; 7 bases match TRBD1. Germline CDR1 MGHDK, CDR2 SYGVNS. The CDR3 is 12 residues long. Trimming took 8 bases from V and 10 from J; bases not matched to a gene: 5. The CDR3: CASGQGGSPLHF. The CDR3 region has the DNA TGTGCCAGCGGGCAGGGGGGATCACCCCTCCACTTT.

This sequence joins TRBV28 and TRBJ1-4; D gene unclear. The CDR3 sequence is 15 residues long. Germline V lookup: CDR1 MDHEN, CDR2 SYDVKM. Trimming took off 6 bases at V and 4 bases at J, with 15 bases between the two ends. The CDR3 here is CASSPPLGNNEKLFF. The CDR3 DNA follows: TGTGCCAGCAGCCCCCCCCTAGGAAATAATGAAAAACTGTTTTTT.

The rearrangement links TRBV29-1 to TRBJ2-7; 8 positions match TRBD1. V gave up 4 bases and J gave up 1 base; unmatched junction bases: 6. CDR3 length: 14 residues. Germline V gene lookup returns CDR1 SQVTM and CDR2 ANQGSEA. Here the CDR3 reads CSVATGVGSYEQYF. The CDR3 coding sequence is TGCAGCGTTGCGACAGGGGTTGGGTCCTACGAGCAGTACTTC.

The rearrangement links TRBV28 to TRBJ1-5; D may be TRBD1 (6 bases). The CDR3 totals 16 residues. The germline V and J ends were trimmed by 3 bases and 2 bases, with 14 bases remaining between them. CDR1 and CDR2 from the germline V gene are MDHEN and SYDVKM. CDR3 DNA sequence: TGTGCCAGCAGTTTGAGCGGGGGGCAGGGCAATCAGCCCCAGCATTTT. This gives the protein CASSLSGGQGNQPQHF.

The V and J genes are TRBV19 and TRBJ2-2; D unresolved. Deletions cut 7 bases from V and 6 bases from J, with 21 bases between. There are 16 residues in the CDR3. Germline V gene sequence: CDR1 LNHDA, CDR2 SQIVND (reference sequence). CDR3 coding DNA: TGTGCCAGTAATCCTGACACCCGCCGATGGTCCGGGGAGCTGTTTTTT. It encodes CASNPDTRRWSGELFF. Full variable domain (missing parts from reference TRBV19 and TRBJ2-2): DGGITQSPKYLFRKEGQNVTLSCEQNLNHDAMYWYRQDPGQGLRLIYYSQIVNDFQKGDIAEGYSVSREKKESFPLTVTSAQKNPTAFYLCASNPDTRRWSGELFFGEGSRLTVL.

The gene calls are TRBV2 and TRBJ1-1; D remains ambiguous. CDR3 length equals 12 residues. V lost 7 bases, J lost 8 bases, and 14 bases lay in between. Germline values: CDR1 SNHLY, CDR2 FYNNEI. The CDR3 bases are TGTGCCAGCACCGAAGGGCGACTGGAAGCTTTCTTT. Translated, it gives CASTEGRLEAFF.

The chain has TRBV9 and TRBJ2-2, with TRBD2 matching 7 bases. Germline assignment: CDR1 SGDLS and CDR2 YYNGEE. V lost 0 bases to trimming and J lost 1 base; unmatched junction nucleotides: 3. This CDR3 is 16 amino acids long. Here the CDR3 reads CASSVGGGGNTGELFF. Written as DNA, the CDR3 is TGTGCCAGCAGCGTAGGCGGGGGAGGGAACACCGGGGAGCTGTTTTTT.

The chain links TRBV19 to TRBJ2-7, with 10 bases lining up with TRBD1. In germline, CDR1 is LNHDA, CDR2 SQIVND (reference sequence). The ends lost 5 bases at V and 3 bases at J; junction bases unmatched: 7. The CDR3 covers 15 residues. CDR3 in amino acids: CASSPRTGGIYEQYF. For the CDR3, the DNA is TGTGCCAGTAGTCCACGGACAGGGGGGATCTACGAGCAGTACTTC.

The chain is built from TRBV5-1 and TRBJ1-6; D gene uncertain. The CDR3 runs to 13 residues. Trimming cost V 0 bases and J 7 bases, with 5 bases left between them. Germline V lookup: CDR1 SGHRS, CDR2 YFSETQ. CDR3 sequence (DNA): TGCGCCAGCAGCTTGGATCGGAATTCACCCCTCCACTTT. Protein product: CASSLDRNSPLHF.

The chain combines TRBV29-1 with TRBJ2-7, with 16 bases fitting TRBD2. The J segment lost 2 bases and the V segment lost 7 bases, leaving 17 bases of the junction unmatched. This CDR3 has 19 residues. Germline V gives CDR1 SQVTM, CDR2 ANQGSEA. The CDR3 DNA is TGCAGCGGCCGCTTCACACAGACCGGGACTAGCGGGGGGGCCTACGAGCAGTACTTC. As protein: CSGRFTQTGTSGGAYEQYF.

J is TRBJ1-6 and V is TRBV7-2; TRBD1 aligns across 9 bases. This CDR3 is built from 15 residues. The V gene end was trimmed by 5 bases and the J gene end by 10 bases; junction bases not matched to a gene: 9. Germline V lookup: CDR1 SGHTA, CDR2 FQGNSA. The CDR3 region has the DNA TGTGCCAGCAGCGCAGCCCGGACAGGGGTATCACCCCTCCACTTT. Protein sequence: CASSAARTGVSPLHF.

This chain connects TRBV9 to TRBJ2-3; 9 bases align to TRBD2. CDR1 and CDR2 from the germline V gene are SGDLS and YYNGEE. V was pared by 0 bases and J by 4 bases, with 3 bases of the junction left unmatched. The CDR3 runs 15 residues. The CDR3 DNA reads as TGTGCCAGCAGCGTAGAAGGCGGGAGGGCAGATACGCAGTATTTT. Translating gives CASSVEGGRADTQYF.

The CDR3, as DNA: TGCGCCACCTCCCGTGGCCGGGGGTATGGCTACACCTTC. It codes for CATSRGRGYGYTF. The rearrangement joins TRBV10-2 to TRBJ1-2; perhaps TRBD1 as D (5 bases). V lost 10 bases and J 5 bases, leaving 17 bases between the germline ends. There are 13 residues in the CDR3. In germline, CDR1 is WSHSY, CDR2 SAAADI.

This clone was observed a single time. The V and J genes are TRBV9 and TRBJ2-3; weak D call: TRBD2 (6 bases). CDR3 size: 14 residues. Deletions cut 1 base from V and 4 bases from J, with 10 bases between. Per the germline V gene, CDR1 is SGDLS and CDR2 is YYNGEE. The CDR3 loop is CASSVRASADTQYF. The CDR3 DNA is TGTGCCAGCAGCGTACGGGCTAGCGCAGATACGCAGTATTTT.